This T cell receptor (beta chain) came from a study of identifying expanded T cells in peripheral blood. TCRdb's copy holds only in-frame clones and misses some; the assay was immunoSEQ multiplex PCR. The sample records about 78,000 clones, more than 70% being singletons. CDR1 MNHGY and CDR2 SVAAGI come from the germline V gene. The germline V and J ends were trimmed by 3 bases and 7 bases, with 19 bases remaining between them. This CDR3 has 15 residues. Study observations and caveats: Clone count variance between two-week samples rose with total template count.

Notes on this clone: Its cognate antigen is unknown.

The material sequenced was blood. The clonotype was recovered from a person aged 18 to 69 in good health. The chain employs TRBV6-9 and TRBJ2-7; maybe TRBD1 (6 bases). CDR3 region: CASSYGSGDVLEQYF. The DNA for the CDR3 is TGTGCCAGCAGTTACGGGTCAGGGGACGTCCTGGAGCAGTACTTC.